These 8 T cell receptor beta chains came from one sample sequenced in a study of cytomegalovirus exposure and HLA in healthy donors. Sequencing used immunoSEQ multiplex PCR; TCRdb keeps in-frame clones, though not all of them. The sample lists fewer than 250,000 clones; around 90% were seen once. What was sequenced was PBMCs. The receptor set was obtained from a woman aged 18-29 years in good health and CMV-seropositive.

The chain is built from TRBV10-3 and TRBJ2-3; 10 bases match TRBD1. This CDR3 is built from 15 residues. Germline CDR1 is ENHRY and CDR2 is SYGVKD. V shed 7 bases and J 3 bases; nucleotides not matched to a gene: 7. The CDR3 loop reads CAIIDRDRGTDTQYF. In DNA, the CDR3 is TGTGCCATCATTGACCGGGACAGGGGTACAGATACGCAGTATTTT.

The chain carries TRBV10-3 and TRBJ2-7; 7 bases agree with TRBD1. This CDR3 region has 13 residues. The junction had 8 bases not matched to a gene; V was cut back by 6 bases and J by 6 bases. The V gene's germline CDR1 is ENHRY and CDR2 SYGVKD. The chain's CDR3 is CAIRATGISEQYF. CDR3 DNA sequence: TGTGCCATCAGAGCGACAGGGATAAGCGAGCAGTACTTC.

The J gene is TRBJ2-7, the V gene TRBV4-1; 8 bases align to TRBD2. The length of the CDR3 is 18 residues. The V segment lost 6 bases and the J segment 0 bases; nucleotides outside the gene matches: 16. Germline CDR1 MGHRA, CDR2 YSYEKL. The CDR3 sequence is CASRGVGDSGEPSYEQYF. DNA for the CDR3: TGCGCCAGCAGAGGCGTAGGCGATAGCGGGGAACCCTCCTACGAGCAGTACTTC.

The V call is TRBV7-9, the J call TRBJ1-4; D gene uncertain. Between the trimmed V and J ends, which lost 4 bases and 8 bases, there was a span of 17 bases. The CDR3 length is 15 residues. CDR1 and CDR2 from the germline V gene are SEHNR and FQNEAQ (reference sequence). Here the CDR3 DNA reads TGTGCCAGCAGCTCCCCGATATCCATGGAGGAAAAACTGTTTTTT. Its protein is CASSSPISMEEKLFF. The entire variable domain, with the rest obtained from reference TRBV7-9 and TRBJ1-4, is as follows: DTGVSQNPRHKITKRGQNVTFRCDPISEHNRLYWYRQTLGQGPEFLTYFQNEAQLEKSRLLSDRFSAERPKGSFSTLEIQRTEQGDSAMYLCASSSPISMEEKLFFGSGTQLSVL.

The chain combines TRBV14 with TRBJ1-1, with D tentatively TRBD1 (5 bases). Trimming took 1 base from V and 5 from J, leaving 8 bases between them. The CDR3 contains 13 residues. Germline V gives CDR1 SGHDN, CDR2 FVKESK. The CDR3 DNA reads as TGTGCCAGCAGCCAAGTAAGGGGAACTGAAGCTTTCTTT. Translated: CASSQVRGTEAFF.

The genes are TRBV28 and TRBJ2-7; D uncertain. The length of the CDR3 is 12 residues. V was cut by 2 bases and J by 2 bases, with 4 bases left in between. Germline V gives CDR1 MDHEN, CDR2 SYDVKM. The CDR3 coding sequence is TGTGCCAGCAGTTTACCCGCCTACGAGCAGTACTTC. Amino acid sequence: CASSLPAYEQYF.

This rearrangement joins TRBV10-3 to TRBJ2-3; a weak D match, TRBD1 (6 bases). Between the trimmed V and J ends, which lost 0 bases and 2 bases, there was a span of 15 bases. The CDR3 consists of 17 residues. The V gene's germline CDR1 is ENHRY and CDR2 SYGVKD. CDR3 nucleotide sequence: TGTGCCATCAGTGAGTCGGGACGAGGGGGAGACACAGATACGCAGTATTTT. As protein: CAISESGRGGDTDTQYF.

This rearrangement joins TRBV4-1 to TRBJ1-1; D might be TRBD1 (5 bases). The V end was cut by 3 bases, the J end by 5 bases, with 10 bases between. CDR1 and CDR2 (germline): MGHRA, YSYEKL. The CDR3 sequence is 13 residues long. CDR3: CASSHQGRTEAFF. Written as DNA, the CDR3 is TGCGCCAGCAGCCACCAGGGAAGGACTGAAGCTTTCTTT.